This T cell receptor beta chain was captured by sequencing in a study of T cell responses to AZD1222 COVID-19 vaccine. V lost 0 bases and J lost 0; bases outside the gene matches: 13. The CDR3 is 19 amino acids. Germline V gives CDR1 SGHRS, CDR2 YFSETQ. TCRdb's table, derived via immunoSEQ multiplex PCR, lists solely in-frame clones and lacks some. The sample lists 150,000 or so clones, around 92% occurring once. The material was peripheral blood, obtained on day 0 of AZD1222 vaccination. The genes are TRBV5-1 and TRBJ2-3; 7 bases line up with TRBD1. This TCR was recovered from an adult in good health. In nucleotides, the CDR3 is TGCGCCAGCAGCTTGGTCGGCCATACAGGGGCCCAAAGCACAGATACGCAGTATTTT. This translates into CASSLVGHTGAQSTDTQYF.